This TCR beta chain came from a study of shared clonotypes between healthy human individuals. The germline V gene has CDR1 SGHNT and CDR2 YENEEA. This CDR3 comprises 15 residues. With V trimmed by 5 bases and J by 5 bases, 8 bases remained unmatched. The protocol was immunoSEQ multiplex PCR, while the TCRdb copy is restricted to in-frame clones and leaves out a portion. The sample shows more than 550,000 clones, 72% of them seen only once. The rearrangement uses TRBV11-3 and TRBJ2-1; 8 bases fit TRBD2. The sequence came from a woman in her twenties or thirties in good health. Sample: memory CD4+ T cells sorted from blood. The subset denotes: CD45RA-negative fraction. The CDR3 loop reads CASSPGVAGNNEQFF. DNA of the CDR3: TGTGCCAGCAGCCCGGGGGTAGCGGGAAACAATGAGCAGTTCTTC.